This TCR beta chain was sequenced for a study of T cell responses to AZD1222 COVID-19 vaccine. Study findings and constraints: Only after the peak T cell response were repertoires sampled. Recipients of AZD1222 seropositive at baseline numbered only five or six. Targeting of unmutated variant regions was reportedly seen in nearly half of spike-specific TCRs. White British people made up most donors, females outnumbered males, and clonal diversity was possibly underestimated.

Measured with immunoSEQ multiplex PCR; TCRdb has only the in-frame clones, and not every one. The table has about 100,000 clones, more than 75% seen once. Germline CDR1 SQVTM, CDR2 ANQGSEA. Trimming removed 7 bases from V and 6 bases from J, with 13 bases in between. The CDR3 totals 12 residues. On this clone: What it recognizes is unknown.

The clonotype was recovered from an adult in good health. This chain connects TRBV29-1 to TRBJ1-5; D unresolved. The material sequenced was peripheral blood, taken on day 0 of AZD1222 vaccination. The CDR3 DNA reads TGCAGCGCAACCACGGGAGGTCAGCCCCAGCATTTT. Protein: CSATTGGQPQHF.